These 31 T cell receptor beta chains were sequenced from one sample in a study of post-analysis software for immune sequencing data. Whole-study findings and limits: Five or six TRBV segments were more frequent in patients than controls; TRBV5-6, TRBV5-1 and TRBV20-1 belonged to this group.

Presence of unique molecular identifiers characterized the TCR beta cDNA libraries. Via MiXCR, TCRdb re-called the PCR reads, giving one row per CDR3 protein. The sample includes roughly 580,000 distinct CDR3 sequences, 44% of them seen just once. These receptors are not linked to any known antigen. The source material was blood. The receptors originated from a girl under 18 with multiple sclerosis.

The chain combines TRBV5-1 with TRBJ2-7; D might be TRBD1 or TRBD2, each matching 5 bases. Per germline, CDR1 SGHRS and CDR2 YFSETQ. Between the trimmed V and J ends, which lost 0 bases and 2 bases, there was a span of 15 bases. This CDR3 contains 16 residues. The CDR3 bases are TGCGCCAGCAGCTTGGCCGGGGCAGGCTATACCTACGAGCAGTACTTC. It translates to CASSLAGAGYTYEQYF.

This clonotype was counted between two and nine times. The rearrangement uses TRBV5-1 and TRBJ1-6; the D gene is possibly TRBD1 (6 bases). Germline values: CDR1 SGHRS, CDR2 YFSETQ. The CDR3 runs to 17 residues. V lost 1 base and J 7 bases, leaving 18 bases between the germline ends. For the CDR3, the DNA is TGCGCCAGCAGCTTGATTCCGGGACAAGCCTCAAATTCACCCCTCCACTTT. As protein: CASSLIPGQASNSPLHF.

This sequence joins TRBV7-2 and TRBJ2-1; 9 nucleotides align to TRBD2. This CDR3 spans 17 amino acids. V dropped 4 bases and J dropped 0; count of bases not matched to a gene: 7. From germline, CDR1 is SGHTA and CDR2 FQGNSA. This CDR3 is CASSWGTSRPSYNEQFF. The CDR3 region has the DNA TGTGCCAGCAGCTGGGGGACTAGCCGACCCTCCTACAATGAGCAGTTCTTC.

This clonotype was detected a few times. The gene calls are TRBV12-3 or TRBV12-4 and TRBJ1-2; D not certain. V dropped 1 base and J dropped 4 bases, with 13 bases sitting between them. This CDR3 spans 15 amino acids. The chain's CDR3 is CASSLDLALAYGYTF. CDR3 nucleotide sequence: TGTGCCAGCAGTTTAGATCTTGCCCTTGCCTATGGCTACACCTTC.

V usage is TRBV7-9 and J usage is TRBJ2-7; D remains unclear. The ends were cut back, 4 bases at V and 2 bases at J, with 18 bases in the middle. The germline gives CDR1 SEHNR, CDR2 FQNEAQ (reference sequence). The CDR3 totals 16 residues. The CDR3: CASSSPGGPLPYEQYF. The CDR3 DNA reads TGTGCCAGCAGCTCCCCGGGCGGTCCCCTCCCCTACGAGCAGTACTTC.

This clonotype was seen a handful of times. Mismatch with germline at one junction end may stem from a read error. The chain employs TRBV12-3 or TRBV12-4 and TRBJ2-5; weak D call: TRBD1 (6 bases). CDR3 length: 13 residues. For the CDR3, the DNA is TGTACCAGCAGGGTAGGGGGTCAAGAGACCCAGTACTTC. Translating it yields CTSRVGGQETQYF.

This clonotype was observed a handful of times. V and J are TRBV7-2 and TRBJ1-2; D not certain. Germline CDR1 and CDR2: SGHTA and FQGNSA. There are 12 residues in the CDR3. V dropped 7 bases and J dropped 5 bases, with 11 bases sitting between them. The CDR3 loop is CASTSSLYGYTF. DNA of the CDR3: TGTGCCAGCACCTCATCACTATATGGCTACACCTTC.

The J gene is TRBJ2-4, the V gene TRBV12-3 or TRBV12-4; TRBD1 agrees at 8 bases. This CDR3 contains 17 residues. Trimming cost V 6 bases and J 13 bases; bases outside gene matches: 23. CDR3 sequence: CASSTRTFDRGKEEQYF. CDR3 in DNA: TGTGCCAGCAGCACCCGGACCTTTGACAGGGGTAAAGAGGAGCAGTACTTC.

This chain joins TRBV5-5 and TRBJ1-2; no reliable D call. In germline, CDR1 is SGHKS, CDR2 YYEKEE (reference sequence). CDR3 length equals 15 residues. V dropped 2 bases and J dropped 1 base, with 12 bases sitting between them. In nucleotides, the CDR3 is TGTGCCAGCAGCTTTTTGAGGCGGGGTAACTATGGCTACACCTTC. It translates to CASSFLRRGNYGYTF.

The rearrangement uses TRBV12-3 or TRBV12-4 and TRBJ1-1, with TRBD1 matching over 11 bases. The CDR3 consists of 14 residues. J was trimmed by 5 bases and V by 6 bases; bases with no gene match: 5. CDR3 bases: TGTGCCAGCAGATGGGGGACAGGGGGGACTGAAGCTTTCTTT. Translation: CASRWGTGGTEAFF.

This clonotype showed up just once. This sequence joins TRBV5-1 and TRBJ1-1, with a tentative D call TRBD1 (5 bases). Trimming removed 0 bases from V and 3 bases from J, with 9 bases in between. The CDR3 length is 14 residues. Per the germline V gene, CDR1 is SGHRS and CDR2 is YFSETQ. CDR3 sequence: CASSLEQVHTEAFF. CDR3 bases: TGCGCCAGCAGCTTGGAACAGGTCCACACTGAAGCTTTCTTT.

The rearrangement links TRBV5-6 to TRBJ2-5; D is ambiguous. The length of the CDR3 is 13 residues. The germline V and J ends were trimmed by 1 base and 2 bases, with 6 bases remaining between them. From germline, CDR1 is SGHDT and CDR2 YYEEEE. CDR3 nucleotide sequence: TGTGCCAGCAGCTTGTTTCGGCAAGAGACCCAGTACTTC. Translating it yields CASSLFRQETQYF.

The gene calls are TRBV20-1 and TRBJ2-3; no definite D call. The CDR3 length is 11 residues. In germline, CDR1 is DFQATT, CDR2 SNEGSKA (reference sequence). Between the trimmed V and J ends, which lost 6 bases and 6 bases, there was a span of 10 bases. CDR3 nucleotide sequence: TGCAGTGCCCGAGTTTCGGATACGCAGTATTTT. Its translation: CSARVSDTQYF.

For this clonotype: In this CDR3 the conserved last residue, phenylalanine or tryptophan, is missing, so a read error is likely. This chain uses TRBV20-1 with TRBJ2-7; D is tentatively TRBD1 or TRBD2 (5 bases each). The CDR3 covers 14 residues. Trimming stripped 8 bases from V and 0 bases from J, with 17 bases between. Germline V gene lookup returns CDR1 DFQATT and CDR2 SNEGSKA (reference sequence). The CDR3 bases are TGCAGTCCCACCGGGGCAGGGAGCTCCTACGAGCAGTACTGC. The encoded protein is CSPTGAGSSYEQYC.

The V call is TRBV6-5, the J call TRBJ2-2; TRBD2 matches 7 bases. Germline loops: CDR1 MNHEY, CDR2 SVGAGI. V lost 6 bases, J lost 0 bases, and 7 bases stayed unmatched. There are 16 residues in the CDR3. The DNA of the CDR3 is TGTGCCAGCAGAACCACGAGCGGGGCGAACACCGGGGAGCTGTTTTTT. This codes for CASRTTSGANTGELFF.

Here the CDR3 reads CSASAPLGNEQFF. The CDR3 DNA follows: TGCAGTGCTAGTGCCCCTCTAGGAAATGAGCAGTTCTTC. The chain has TRBV20-1 and TRBJ2-1; D gene uncertain. V shed 3 bases and J shed 7 bases, with 13 bases lying between them. Germline V gene data show CDR1 as DFQATT and CDR2 as SNEGSKA (reference sequence). The CDR3 consists of 13 residues.

The CDR3 coding sequence is TGTGCCAGCATCATGGACAGCCCCTTCACCGGGGAGCTGTTTTTT. It translates to CASIMDSPFTGELFF. V is TRBV2 and J is TRBJ2-2; possible D gene TRBD1, 6 bases. This CDR3 is 15 amino acids long. Germline loops: CDR1 SNHLY, CDR2 FYNNEI. The ends were cut back, 7 bases at V and 4 bases at J, with 16 bases in the middle.

The chain employs TRBV7-9 and TRBJ1-4; D gene uncertain. Germline loops: CDR1 SEHNR, CDR2 FQNEAQ (reference sequence). The CDR3 has 12 residues. Trimming took off 4 bases at V and 8 bases at J, with 8 bases between the two ends. In nucleotides, the CDR3 is TGTGCCAGCAGCTCGAGTAGGGAAAAACTGTTTTTT. This encodes CASSSSREKLFF.

This chain uses TRBV12-3 or TRBV12-4 with TRBJ1-6, with D perhaps TRBD1 (5 bases). The CDR3 sequence is 14 residues long. The V end was cut by 5 bases, the J end by 8 bases, with 13 bases between. The CDR3 reads CASSLGTAYSPLHF. CDR3 DNA sequence: TGTGCCAGCAGTCTCGGGACGGCTTATTCACCCCTCCACTTT.

This sequence joins TRBV11-2 and TRBJ2-1; the match to TRBD2 covers 8 bases. Germline V gene sequence: CDR1 SGHAT, CDR2 FQNNGV. The CDR3 extends over 18 amino acids. V was clipped by 4 bases and J by 8 bases; unmatched bases: 19. The CDR3 DNA sequence: TGTGCCAGCAGCTCCGGTTGGACGGGAGGGCCGTGGGTCCATGAGCAGTTCTTC. Residues: CASSSGWTGGPWVHEQFF.

The V call is TRBV27, the J call TRBJ2-3; the D gene could be TRBD1 or TRBD2 (6 bases each). This CDR3 has 13 residues. Trimming took off 8 bases at V and 2 bases at J, with 11 bases between the two ends. Germline lookup yields CDR1 MNHEY and CDR2 SMNVEV (reference sequence). CDR3 sequence: CASSRGATDTQYF. The CDR3 DNA reads TGTGCCAGCTCAAGGGGGGCCACAGATACGCAGTATTTT.

The V and J genes are TRBV7-3 and TRBJ2-1, with D perhaps assigned TRBD1 or TRBD2 (5 bases each). The V end was cut by 2 bases, the J end by 0 bases, with 8 bases between. Germline assignment: CDR1 SGHTA and CDR2 FQGTGA. This CDR3 is 15 amino acids long. The CDR3 sequence: CASSLGTTSYNEQFF. The DNA of the CDR3 is TGTGCCAGCAGCTTAGGGACCACCTCCTACAATGAGCAGTTCTTC. Based on the CDR3 plus reference TRBV7-3 and TRBJ2-1, the full variable domain is GAGVSQTPSNKVTEKGKYVELRCDPISGHTALYWYRQSLGQGPEFLIYFQGTGAADDSGLPNDRFFAVRPEGSVSTLKIQRTERGDSAVYLCASSLGTTSYNEQFFGPGTRLTVL.

Only one count was recorded for this clonotype. This sequence joins TRBV5-1 and TRBJ1-5, with TRBD1 as a possible D gene (5 bases). The CDR3 totals 15 residues. Looked up from germline, CDR1 is SGHRS and CDR2 is YFSETQ. The V and J ends lost 0 bases and 5 bases respectively, with 12 bases between them. For the CDR3, the DNA is TGCGCCAGCAGCTTGGGGCAGGGAATAGATCAGCCCCAGCATTTT. This translates into CASSLGQGIDQPQHF. Combining the CDR3 with reference TRBV5-1 and TRBJ1-5 gives the whole variable domain KAGVTQTPRYLIKTRGQQVTLSCSPISGHRSVSWYQQTPGQGLQFLFEYFSETQRNKGNFPGRFSGRQFSNSRSEMNVSTLELGDSALYLCASSLGQGIDQPQHFGDGTRLSIL.

This clonotype was counted ten times or more. The CDR3 is CASSQEGSGANVLTF. The CDR3 coding sequence is TGTGCCAGCAGCCAAGAGGGGTCTGGGGCCAACGTCCTGACTTTC. The chain is built from TRBV4-2 and TRBJ2-6; D is uncertain. The germline CDR1 and CDR2 sequences are LGHNA and YNFKEQ. This CDR3 has 15 residues. The V and J ends lost 0 bases and 1 base respectively, with 4 bases between them.

The J gene is TRBJ2-5, the V gene TRBV25-1; 14 bases fit TRBD2. This CDR3 contains 16 residues. With 3 bases clipped from V and 5 bases from J, the junction kept 5 bases outside the gene matches. CDR1 and CDR2 from the germline V gene are MGHDK and SYGVNS. CDR3 loop: CASSDSGLAGVETQYF. Here the CDR3 DNA reads TGTGCCAGCAGTGACTCGGGACTAGCGGGAGTCGAGACCCAGTACTTC.

This clonotype was recorded a few times. The chain links TRBV11-1 to TRBJ2-5; D is possibly TRBD1 (6 bases). The germline gives CDR1 SGHAT, CDR2 FQDESV (reference sequence). CDR3 size: 13 residues. V lost 5 bases, J lost 11 bases, and 18 bases lay in between. The CDR3 sequence: CASSPWKGVEQYF. The CDR3 DNA reads TGTGCCAGCAGCCCGTGGAAGGGGGTGGAGCAGTACTTC.

This clonotype is a singleton in its sample. V and J are TRBV3-1 and TRBJ2-4; possibly TRBD1 for D (5 bases). The CDR3 covers 15 residues. V was clipped by 3 bases and J by 3 bases, with 12 bases between them. The germline V gene has CDR1 LGHDT and CDR2 YNNKEL (reference sequence). The CDR3 loop is CASSHRARNKNIQYF. CDR3 sequence (DNA): TGTGCCAGCAGCCACAGGGCGCGGAACAAAAACATTCAGTACTTC.

This chain links TRBV20-1 with TRBJ1-2; weak D call: TRBD1 (5 bases). V gave up 4 bases and J gave up 8 bases, with 14 bases separating them. Germline loops: CDR1 DFQATT, CDR2 SNEGSKA (reference sequence). The CDR3 runs 12 residues. The chain's CDR3 is CSAIGTQGGYTF. The CDR3 nucleotides are TGCAGTGCTATCGGGACTCAAGGGGGCTACACCTTC.

The CDR3 region is CASSRTSGPQHF. The CDR3 region has the DNA TGTGCCAGCAGCCGAACTTCCGGGCCCCAGCATTTT. The chain has TRBV7-2 and TRBJ1-5; D gene ambiguous. CDR1 and CDR2 from the germline V gene are SGHTA and FQGNSA. The CDR3 length is 12 residues. Trimming cost V 5 bases and J 9 bases, with 11 bases left between them.

V is TRBV29-1 and J is TRBJ1-1; weak D call: TRBD1 (5 bases). The V end lost 6 bases, the J end lost 6 bases, and 14 bases lay between the germline ends. The CDR3 length is 12 residues. CDR1 is SQVTM, CDR2 ANQGSEA, per germline. The CDR3 region is CSVWVGVAEAFF. The CDR3 DNA reads as TGCAGCGTCTGGGTGGGGGTTGCTGAAGCTTTCTTT.

A single count supports this clonotype. The chain is built from TRBV20-1 and TRBJ2-1; TRBD2 matches 10 bases. The junction had 15 bases not matched to a gene; V was cut back by 4 bases and J by 6 bases. Germline CDR1 reads DFQATT; CDR2 reads SNEGSKA (reference sequence). CDR3 length equals 17 residues. CDR3 in DNA: TGCAGTGCTAAGGAGGTTAGGCTAGCGGGAGTACTCAATGAGCAGTTCTTC. Residues: CSAKEVRLAGVLNEQFF.